This T cell receptor (beta chain) emerged from a study of patients and donors after allogeneic stem cell transplantation. V shed 0 bases and J 1 base; nucleotides not matched to a gene: 8. In germline, CDR1 is MNHEY, CDR2 SVGAGI. The CDR3 has 19 residues. TCRdb redid the calling of the RT-PCR reads with MiXCR, one entry per CDR3 protein. Of roughly 250,000 distinct CDR3 sequences in the sample, roughly 13% were seen once. The chain joins TRBV6-5 to TRBJ2-7; the match to TRBD2 covers 14 bases. Sequenced: blood, either unsorted or a sorted T cell fraction (not recorded which). The TCR originated in a human donor who was either an allogeneic HSCT recipient or a stem cell or donor lymphocyte infusion donor (not recorded which). It is not recorded whose cells these are; they may come from a transplant donor. Written as DNA, the CDR3 is TGTGCCAGCAGTTACTCACTACCGGGACTAGCGGGAGTTTCCTACGAGCAGTACTTC. Amino acids: CASSYSLPGLAGVSYEQYF.